The 19 T cell receptor beta chains listed next were all sequenced from one sample in a study of T cell responses to AZD1222 COVID-19 vaccine. The assay was immunoSEQ multiplex PCR, and TCRdb's table has in-frame clones only and misses some. This sample has fewer than 45,000 clones, with 83% found just once. The material sequenced was peripheral blood, taken on day 0 of AZD1222 vaccination. All receptors derive from an adult in good health.

The J gene is TRBJ2-2, the V gene TRBV10-3, with 8 bases aligning to TRBD2. J lost 4 bases, V lost 3 bases, and 4 bases had no gene match. This CDR3 is 15 amino acids long. The germline V gene has CDR1 ENHRY and CDR2 SYGVKD. The CDR3 is CAISESGRGTGELFF. The CDR3 bases are TGTGCCATCAGTGAAAGCGGGAGAGGCACCGGGGAGCTGTTTTTT.

The genes are TRBV7-2 and TRBJ2-1; 9 nucleotides align to TRBD2. The CDR3 length is 14 residues. The germline gives CDR1 SGHTA, CDR2 FQGNSA. The junction had 6 bases not matched to a gene; V was cut back by 5 bases and J by 7 bases. CDR3 bases: TGTGCCAGCAGCCCCGTGCGGGGGGGAAATGAGCAGTTCTTC. It codes for CASSPVRGGNEQFF.

This chain links TRBV30 with TRBJ2-3; possible D gene TRBD1, 6 bases. The CDR3 covers 15 residues. Germline V gives CDR1 GTSNPN, CDR2 SVGIG (reference sequence). V lost 3 bases, J lost 2 bases, and 15 bases lay in between. The CDR3 loop is CAWRMDRDNTDTQYF. CDR3 bases: TGTGCCTGGAGGATGGACAGAGATAACACAGATACGCAGTATTTT.

There are a few counts of this clone. The chain links TRBV15 to TRBJ1-4; D not resolved. CDR3 length: 15 residues. Germline CDR1 LNHNV, CDR2 YYDKDF (reference sequence). Between the trimmed V and J ends, which lost 0 bases and 9 bases, there was a span of 14 bases. CDR3 nucleotides: TGTGCCACCAGCAGAGATCCCACGTCGGGGAAAAAACTGTTTTTT. Its translation is CATSRDPTSGKKLFF.

The chain has TRBV6-1 and TRBJ2-7; 11 nucleotides agree with TRBD1. The CDR3 totals 17 residues. The germline CDR1 and CDR2 sequences are MNHNS and SASEGT. V lost 4 bases and J lost 1; bases outside the gene matches: 9. The CDR3: CASSARTGGAGSYEQYF. CDR3 sequence (DNA): TGTGCCAGCAGTGCCCGGACAGGGGGCGCGGGTTCCTACGAGCAGTACTTC.

The genes are TRBV7-9 and TRBJ1-1; 7 nucleotides agree with TRBD1. The germline CDR1 and CDR2 sequences are SEHNR and FQNEAQ (reference sequence). Losses at the gene ends were 6 bases for V and 0 bases for J; bases not matched to a gene: 7. This CDR3 has 15 amino acids. The DNA of the CDR3 is TGTGCCAGCAGAACAGGGGACGGGATGAACACTGAAGCTTTCTTT. Protein sequence: CASRTGDGMNTEAFF.

V is TRBV10-3 and J is TRBJ1-1, with no clear D. Germline values: CDR1 ENHRY, CDR2 SYGVKD. Trimming pared 10 bases from V and 4 bases from J, leaving 22 bases between. The CDR3 extends over 15 amino acids. The CDR3 is CASKEGQASGTEAFF. CDR3 nucleotides: TGTGCCAGCAAGGAAGGTCAGGCTTCTGGCACTGAAGCTTTCTTT.

This clone has only one observation. The rearrangement joins TRBV19 to TRBJ2-5; 11 positions agree with TRBD2. In germline, CDR1 is LNHDA, CDR2 SQIVND (reference sequence). V lost 3 bases and J lost 1; bases outside the gene matches: 7. This CDR3 has 17 amino acids. CDR3 coding DNA: TGTGCCAGTAGTATCGGGCCTAGCGGGAGGTTCCAAGAGACCCAGTACTTC. Encoded protein: CASSIGPSGRFQETQYF.

The chain has TRBV19 and TRBJ2-7; TRBD1 might be the D (5 bases). Trimming removed 3 bases at V and 0 bases at J, with 9 bases between. The CDR3 is 14 residues long. Germline loops: CDR1 LNHDA, CDR2 SQIVND (reference sequence). CDR3 sequence (DNA): TGTGCCAGTAGTATTGGGGCCCCCTCCTACGAGCAGTACTTC. Translation gives CASSIGAPSYEQYF.

The chain links TRBV13 to TRBJ2-7; 10 nucleotides agree with TRBD2. From germline, CDR1 is PRHDT and CDR2 FYEKMQ (reference sequence). Germline trimming cut 1 base from V and 2 bases from J; bases unmatched to any gene: 2. The CDR3 spans 15 residues. CDR3 nucleotide sequence: TGTGCCAGCAGCTTAGTTAGCGGGAGGACCTACGAGCAGTACTTC. This translates into CASSLVSGRTYEQYF. Supplemented by reference TRBV13 and TRBJ2-7, the full variable domain reads AAGVIQSPRHLIKEKRETATLKCYPIPRHDTVYWYQQGPGQDPQFLISFYEKMQSDKGSIPDRFSAQQFSDYHSELNMSSLELGDSALYFCASSLVSGRTYEQYFGPGTRLTVT.

The J gene is TRBJ2-1, the V gene TRBV4-1; D call uncertain. In germline, CDR1 is MGHRA, CDR2 YSYEKL. The V gene lost 2 bases and the J gene lost 0 bases, with 14 bases spanning the gap. The CDR3 is 17 amino acids. CDR3 sequence reads: CASSQPQTESSYNEQFF. The DNA for the CDR3 is TGCGCCAGCAGCCAACCCCAGACCGAGAGCTCCTACAATGAGCAGTTCTTC.

A remark on this clone: The junction and the germline gene differ at one end; a read error may be behind it. The chain combines TRBV19 with TRBJ1-5, with 10 bases matching TRBD1. Germline CDR1 reads LNHDA; CDR2 reads SQIVND (reference sequence). The CDR3 totals 15 residues. The CDR3 bases are TGTGCCAGTAGCATAGGACAGGGGGTCAATCAGCCCCAGCATTTT. Residues: CASSIGQGVNQPQHF. Full variable domain (rest looked up from reference TRBV19 and TRBJ1-5): DGGITQSPKYLFRKEGQNVTLSCEQNLNHDAMYWYRQDPGQGLRLIYYSQIVNDFQKGDIAEGYSVSREKKESFPLTVTSAQKNPTAFYLCASSIGQGVNQPQHFGDGTRLSIL.

The chain recombines TRBV27 with TRBJ1-3, with D hard to call. In germline, CDR1 is MNHEY, CDR2 SMNVEV (reference sequence). This CDR3 contains 15 residues. V lost 0 bases, J lost 0 bases, and 6 bases lay in between. CDR3 sequence (DNA): TGTGCCAGCAGTTTATCGGGCACCTCTGGAAACACCATATATTTT. This gives the protein CASSLSGTSGNTIYF.

The V and J genes are TRBV28 and TRBJ2-4; D uncertain. Germline CDR1 reads MDHEN; CDR2 reads SYDVKM. V was shortened by 2 bases and J by 5 bases, with 7 bases between the two germline ends. The CDR3 has 13 residues. The CDR3 loop reads CASSLEVQNIQYF. CDR3 sequence (DNA): TGTGCCAGCAGTTTAGAGGTCCAAAACATTCAGTACTTC.

V is TRBV28 and J is TRBJ2-5; D may be TRBD1 or TRBD2 (5 bases each). This CDR3 comprises 14 residues. CDR1 MDHEN and CDR2 SYDVKM come from the germline V gene. With 5 bases removed from V and 5 bases from J, the gap between germline ends came to 15 bases. CDR3: CASSPRDGGETQYF. The CDR3 nucleotides are TGTGCCAGCAGTCCTAGGGACGGTGGTGAGACCCAGTACTTC.

This clone was observed a handful of times. The chain has TRBV30 and TRBJ2-7; 11 bases agree with TRBD2. This CDR3 region has 13 residues. V shed 3 bases, J shed 4 bases, and the junction held 2 bases outside the gene matches. Germline CDR1 reads GTSNPN; CDR2 reads SVGIG (reference sequence). This CDR3 reads CAWRTSGKYEQYF. The DNA of the CDR3 is TGTGCCTGGAGGACTAGCGGGAAATACGAGCAGTACTTC.

The chain recombines TRBV3-1 (or the pseudogene TRBV3-2) with TRBJ2-3, with a weak D call TRBD2 (5 bases). This CDR3 has 14 residues. Germline CDR1 and CDR2: LGHDT and YNNKEL (reference sequence). Trimming removed 1 base at V and 3 bases at J, with 8 bases between. CDR3 DNA sequence: TGTGCCAGCAGCCAAGGCGGAGGAACAGATACGCAGTATTTT. It specifies CASSQGGGTDTQYF.

The CDR3 DNA reads as TGTGCCAGCGGGGAGACCCAGTACTTC. Translated, it gives CASGETQYF. The chain has TRBV2 and TRBJ2-5; D not certain. The CDR3 totals 9 residues. V was cut by 8 bases and J by 5 bases, with 3 bases left in between. From germline, CDR1 is SNHLY and CDR2 FYNNEI.

V usage is TRBV18 and J usage is TRBJ1-1, with a possible D match to TRBD1 (5 bases). Looked up from germline, CDR1 is KGHSH and CDR2 is LQKENI. Trimming shortened V by 3 bases and J by 1 base, and 18 bases separated the two germline ends. The CDR3 sequence is 17 residues long. In DNA form, the CDR3 reads TGTGCCAGCTCACCTAACCAAATTCGGGACGGGAACACTGAAGCTTTCTTT. This translates into CASSPNQIRDGNTEAFF.